The 29 T cell receptor beta chains below all came from one sample that was sequenced in a study of T-cell reconstitution after alpha-beta-depleted transplantation in children. Library preparation (for TCRbeta) was performed with unique molecular identifiers. TCRdb processed the PCR reads anew with MiXCR; each CDR3 protein has one entry. The sample lists around 480,000 distinct CDR3 sequences, about 33% occurring once. The sequences come from PBMCs from the stem cell graft donor, collected from the stem cell graft. The origin of the receptors is a human donor who donated a stem cell graft to a child with aplastic anemia.

Only a few counts were recorded for this clonotype. The chain carries TRBV12-3 or TRBV12-4 and TRBJ1-1; D is uncertain. Trimming left V 6 bases short and J 5 bases short, with 13 bases between. This CDR3 has 13 residues. The CDR3 here is CASSKNGRTEAFF. CDR3 DNA: TGTGCCAGCAGCAAAAATGGGAGGACTGAAGCTTTCTTT.

Within the sample, this clonotype is medium-sized. V gene TRBV12-3 or TRBV12-4 combines with J gene TRBJ1-1, with 7 bases identical to TRBD1. CDR3 length equals 14 residues. The J segment lost 5 bases and the V segment lost 8 bases, leaving 11 bases of the junction unmatched. The CDR3 DNA reads as TGTGCCAGCGGCCCCGGGACAGCTCCTACTGAAGCTTTCTTT. This translates into CASGPGTAPTEAFF.

This clonotype was counted a few times. This sequence joins TRBV20-1 and TRBJ2-7; D is unclear. Germline CDR1 is DFQATT and CDR2 is SNEGSKA (reference sequence). The CDR3 spans 12 residues. V lost 2 bases, J lost 4 bases, and 9 bases lay in between. The CDR3 bases are TGCAGTGCTAGATCGAGCAGATACGAGCAGTACGTC. Translating gives CSARSSRYEQYV.

The chain links TRBV6-4 to TRBJ2-1; TRBD2 matches 10 bases. There are 19 residues in the CDR3. V was clipped by 4 bases and J by 0 bases; unmatched bases: 12. Looked up from germline, CDR1 is MRHNA and CDR2 is SNTAGT. Here the CDR3 reads CASSARLASGSYSYNEQFF. The CDR3 DNA sequence: TGTGCCAGCAGTGCCCGACTCGCTAGCGGGAGCTACTCCTACAATGAGCAGTTCTTC.

J is TRBJ1-2 and V is TRBV25-1; tentative D call: TRBD1 (6 bases). V shed 6 bases and J shed 3 bases, with 11 bases lying between them. Germline V lookup: CDR1 MGHDK, CDR2 SYGVNS. The CDR3 has 13 amino acids. CDR3 in DNA: TGTGCCAGCAGAGGGGGGGGTTACTATGGCTACACCTTC. As protein: CASRGGGYYGYTF.

This clonotype was detected only a few times. The chain links TRBV20-1 to TRBJ2-7; 8 nucleotides agree with TRBD2. The length of the CDR3 is 13 residues. Germline V gene sequence: CDR1 DFQATT, CDR2 SNEGSKA (reference sequence). Losses at the gene ends were 0 bases for V and 4 bases for J; bases not matched to a gene: 2. CDR3 residues: CSARDPGGYEQYF. Here the CDR3 DNA reads TGCAGTGCTAGAGATCCGGGAGGGTACGAGCAGTACTTC.

This clonotype has only a few counts. This chain uses TRBV6-1 with TRBJ1-5; D unresolved. The CDR3 is made up of 14 amino acids. CDR1 MNHNS and CDR2 SASEGT come from the germline V gene. Deletions cut 8 bases from V and 0 bases from J, with 11 bases between. Written as DNA, the CDR3 is TGTGCCAGCCGGCCGGATTATAGCAATCAGCCCCAGCATTTT. Residues: CASRPDYSNQPQHF.

This clonotype was recorded a few times. The chain employs TRBV24-1 and TRBJ1-5, with a possible D match to TRBD1 (6 bases). Germline CDR1 reads KGHDR; CDR2 reads SFDVKD. The V end lost 6 bases, the J end lost 2 bases, and 10 bases lay between the germline ends. The CDR3 is 14 amino acids. As DNA, the CDR3 is TGTGCCACCAGTACTAACAGGGGCAATCAGCCCCAGCATTTT. Its protein is CATSTNRGNQPQHF.

The V gene is TRBV7-9, the J gene TRBJ2-1, with D tentatively TRBD1 (7 bases). The CDR3 totals 16 residues. Germline CDR1 reads SEHNR; CDR2 reads FQNEAQ (reference sequence). Trimming took 5 bases from V and 2 from J, leaving 16 bases between them. In DNA, the CDR3 is TGTGCCAGCAGCCCTTGGCGGGACAGAACCTACAATGAGCAGTTCTTC. Translated, it gives CASSPWRDRTYNEQFF.

This clonotype was seen a few times. The V gene is TRBV6-2 or TRBV6-3, the J gene TRBJ2-7, with 8 bases identical to TRBD1. Germline V gene lookup returns CDR1 MNHEY and CDR2 SVGEGT. With 4 bases clipped from V and 2 bases from J, the junction kept 7 bases outside the gene matches. The CDR3 consists of 15 residues. This CDR3 is CASSFLRTGTYEQYF. In DNA, the CDR3 is TGTGCCAGCAGTTTCCTTCGGACAGGGACCTACGAGCAGTACTTC.

The V call is TRBV4-3, the J call TRBJ1-4; D gene unclear. Trimming shortened V by 7 bases and J by 0 bases, and 21 bases separated the two germline ends. The CDR3 has 18 amino acids. The V gene's germline CDR1 is LGHNA and CDR2 YSLEER. The CDR3 DNA is TGCGCCAGCACGACCCGGCCAGGAGAACCTACAACTAATGAAAAACTGTTTTTT. It encodes CASTTRPGEPTTNEKLFF.

This clonotype has just a few counts. This chain links TRBV2 with TRBJ1-1, with unresolved D. CDR1 and CDR2 from the germline V gene are SNHLY and FYNNEI. This CDR3 contains 14 residues. V lost 4 bases and J 5 bases, leaving 14 bases between the germline ends. In DNA, the CDR3 is TGTGCCAGCAGTGTGGTGGGTCGGGGAACTGAAGCTTTCTTT. It translates to CASSVVGRGTEAFF.

The CDR3 DNA reads as TGTGCCAGCAGTGCCGTTAGCGGACGCACAGATACGCAGTATTTT. It specifies CASSAVSGRTDTQYF. This chain links TRBV6-1 with TRBJ2-3; a weak D match, TRBD2 (6 bases). CDR1 is MNHNS and CDR2 is SASEGT in the germline V gene. V was trimmed by 4 bases and J by 1 base, leaving 12 bases between them. CDR3 length: 15 amino acids.

The chain links TRBV27 to TRBJ1-2, with D uncertain. Germline values: CDR1 MNHEY, CDR2 SMNVEV (reference sequence). The V and J ends lost 4 bases and 4 bases respectively, with 16 bases between them. The CDR3 is made up of 15 amino acids. CDR3 in DNA: TGTGCCAGCAGTTCCACCGGAGGAGGGATCTATGGCTACACCTTC. It specifies CASSSTGGGIYGYTF.

This clonotype was counted at least ten times. This sequence joins TRBV20-1 and TRBJ1-5; D is undetermined. The V end lost 3 bases, the J end lost 3 bases, and 9 bases lay between the germline ends. Per the germline V gene, CDR1 is DFQATT and CDR2 is SNEGSKA (reference sequence). This CDR3 is built from 13 residues. CDR3 DNA: TGCAGTGCTAGTGGCGGAATCAATCAGCCCCAGCATTTT. Amino acids: CSASGGINQPQHF.

The chain has TRBV12-5 and TRBJ2-7, with D perhaps given as TRBD1 or TRBD2 (5 bases each). This CDR3 comprises 15 residues. CDR1 LGHNT and CDR2 FRNRAP come from the germline V gene. V shed 1 base and J shed 2 bases, with 12 bases lying between them. DNA of the CDR3: TGTGCTAGTGGTTTGGCCAGGGACGGAACCTACGAGCAGTACGTC. Protein sequence: CASGLARDGTYEQYV.

The V gene is TRBV12-3 or TRBV12-4, the J gene TRBJ2-2; a possible D gene is TRBD2 (6 bases). The CDR3 sequence is 15 residues long. V gave up 7 bases and J gave up 2 bases, with 14 bases separating them. DNA of the CDR3: TGTGCCAGCATCCGGGGTGCGGGAAACACCGGGGAGCTGTTTTTT. Protein: CASIRGAGNTGELFF.

The chain recombines TRBV7-2 with TRBJ2-1; a weak D match, TRBD2 (6 bases). V lost 2 bases and J lost 4, with 9 bases in between. Per germline, CDR1 SGHTA and CDR2 FQGNSA. There are 14 residues in the CDR3. In nucleotides, the CDR3 is TGTGCCAGCAGCTTACGCGGGGAGTACAATGAGCAGTTCTTC. Its protein product is CASSLRGEYNEQFF.

There are a few counts of this clonotype. The chain carries TRBV29-1 and TRBJ1-5; 7 positions match TRBD1. The junction had 9 bases not matched to a gene; V was cut back by 6 bases and J by 7 bases. The germline gives CDR1 SQVTM, CDR2 ANQGSEA. The CDR3 totals 13 residues. The CDR3 DNA is TGCAGCGTGGCTACAGGGGACCAACAGCCCCAGCATTTT. Its protein product is CSVATGDQQPQHF.

The chain employs TRBV7-2 and TRBJ1-1; D unresolved. Trimming pared 5 bases from V and 6 bases from J, leaving 13 bases between. The CDR3 consists of 13 residues. From germline, CDR1 is SGHTA and CDR2 FQGNSA. The CDR3 sequence is CASSLHGGPEAFF. CDR3 sequence (DNA): TGTGCCAGCAGCCTACATGGCGGTCCTGAAGCTTTCTTT.

This clonotype was detected only a few times. The gene calls are TRBV15 and TRBJ2-1, with 12 nucleotides matching TRBD2. The germline CDR1 and CDR2 sequences are LNHNV and YYDKDF (reference sequence). V shed 3 bases, J shed 0 bases, and the junction held 6 bases outside the gene matches. The length of the CDR3 is 18 residues. The CDR3 region is CATSRVPSGRASYNEQFF. The CDR3 nucleotides are TGTGCCACCAGCAGGGTCCCTAGCGGGAGGGCCTCCTACAATGAGCAGTTCTTC.

This clonotype was seen a few times. The gene calls are TRBV5-6 and TRBJ1-1; the D gene is possibly TRBD1 (5 bases). This CDR3 is 15 amino acids long. Trimming cost V 1 base and J 7 bases, with 17 bases left between them. Per the germline V gene, CDR1 is SGHDT and CDR2 is YYEEEE. DNA for the CDR3: TGTGCCAGCAGCTTGTCTGCCGGGGCCTCGGGTGAAGCTTTCTTT. Protein product: CASSLSAGASGEAFF.

V gene TRBV12-3 or TRBV12-4 combines with J gene TRBJ2-5, with 10 bases lining up with TRBD2. The junction had 8 bases not matched to a gene; V was cut back by 6 bases and J by 7 bases. The CDR3 is 14 amino acids. The chain's CDR3 is CASSLAGDVGTQYF. CDR3 nucleotide sequence: TGTGCCAGCAGCCTAGCGGGAGATGTGGGGACCCAGTACTTC.

Ten or more counts support this clonotype. The chain has TRBV12-3 or TRBV12-4 and TRBJ1-2; TRBD1 might be the D (5 bases). The length of the CDR3 is 17 residues. Trimming pared 3 bases from V and 5 bases from J, leaving 22 bases between. CDR3 DNA sequence: TGTGCCAGCAGTTTCTCGGGGGGTCGGGGGAATAATTATGGCTACACCTTC. The encoded protein is CASSFSGGRGNNYGYTF.

This clonotype was recorded a few times. The chain has TRBV6-5 and TRBJ2-5, with a weak D call TRBD1 (6 bases). Germline CDR1 is MNHEY and CDR2 is SVGAGI. V was clipped by 6 bases and J by 2 bases, with 19 bases between them. This CDR3 is 16 amino acids long. CDR3 nucleotides: TGTGCCAGCAGCGGTGGGGTCAGGGGTGTACAAGAGACCCAGTACTTC. Translation: CASSGGVRGVQETQYF.

A few counts support this clonotype. This chain links TRBV12-5 with TRBJ2-1, with D hard to call. Germline V gene sequence: CDR1 LGHNT, CDR2 FRNRAP. The CDR3 covers 11 residues. Trimming took 6 bases from V and 9 from J, leaving 9 bases between them. CDR3 DNA sequence: TGTGCTAGTGGCCCACCCACTGAGCAGTTCTTC. Its protein is CASGPPTEQFF.

The chain has TRBV18 and TRBJ1-6; D call uncertain. This CDR3 has 16 amino acids. V lost 5 bases, J lost 0 bases, and 11 bases lay in between. CDR1 KGHSH and CDR2 LQKENI come from the germline V gene. The CDR3 bases are TGTGCCAGCTCAACTAGACTGAGCTCCTATAATTCACCCCTCCACTTT. It encodes CASSTRLSSYNSPLHF. Complete variable domain (other parts from reference TRBV18 and TRBJ1-6): NAGVMQNPRHLVRRRGQEARLRCSPMKGHSHVYWYRQLPEEGLKFMVYLQKENIIDESGMPKERFSAEFPKEGPSILRIQQVVRGDSAAYFCASSTRLSSYNSPLHFGNGTRLTVT.

V gene TRBV16 combines with J gene TRBJ1-2; maybe TRBD1 (6 bases). Trimming cost V 0 bases and J 7 bases, with 18 bases left between them. The length of the CDR3 is 16 residues. Per the germline V gene, CDR1 is KGHSY and CDR2 is FQNENV. Here the CDR3 reads CASSQSGTGSRIGYTF. The CDR3 bases are TGTGCCAGCAGCCAATCCGGTACAGGGTCAAGGATTGGCTACACCTTC.

The chain uses TRBV12-3 or TRBV12-4 and TRBJ2-4, with 11 bases identical to TRBD1. V was pared by 8 bases and J by 8 bases, with 5 bases of the junction left unmatched. CDR3 length: 13 residues. CDR3 sequence reads: CASSWDRGDIQYF. CDR3 nucleotides: TGTGCCAGCTCGTGGGACAGGGGGGACATTCAGTACTTC.